Sequencing of this T cell receptor beta chain was carried out in a study of radiation and T cells in renal cell carcinoma. Sequencing was performed with immunoSEQ multiplex PCR; in TCRdb, only in-frame clones are kept and a portion is missing. This table holds about 100,000 clones, 70% to 85% found once. This clone appeared a few times. The time point was: blood 4 weeks post-SBRT, at nephrectomy. Noted treatment: 15 Gy SBRT to primary tumor, nephrectomy 4 weeks later. Nephrectomy followed 15 Gy stereotactic body radiation by 4 weeks. Deletions cut 1 base from V and 2 bases from J, with 13 bases between. The CDR3 totals 15 residues. The germline V gene encodes CDR1 SGHRS and CDR2 YFSETQ.

The TCR sequence derives from a man aged 60 to 75 with renal cell carcinoma. The input for sequencing was blood, taken from a patient whose treatment included radiotherapy and nephrectomy. V usage is TRBV5-1 and J usage is TRBJ2-7; D is ambiguous. As DNA, the CDR3 is TGCGCCAGCAGCTTGTCACTGCAGGACCCCTACGAGCAGTACTTC. Amino acid sequence: CASSLSLQDPYEQYF.